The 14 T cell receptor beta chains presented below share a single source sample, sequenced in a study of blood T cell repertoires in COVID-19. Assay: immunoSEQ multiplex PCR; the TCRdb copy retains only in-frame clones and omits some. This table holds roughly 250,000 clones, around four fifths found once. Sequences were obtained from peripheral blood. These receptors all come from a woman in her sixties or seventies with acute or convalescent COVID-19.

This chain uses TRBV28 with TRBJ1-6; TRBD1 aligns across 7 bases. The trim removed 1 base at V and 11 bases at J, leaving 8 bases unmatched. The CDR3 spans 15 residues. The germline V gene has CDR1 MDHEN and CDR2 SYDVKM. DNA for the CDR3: TGTGCCAGCAGTTTATCCCCAGGGGGTCGGACACCCCTCCACTTT. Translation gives CASSLSPGGRTPLHF.

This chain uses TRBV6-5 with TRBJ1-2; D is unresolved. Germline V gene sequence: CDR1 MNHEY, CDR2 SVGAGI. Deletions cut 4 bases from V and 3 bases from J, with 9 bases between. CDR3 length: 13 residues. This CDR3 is CASSLTSDYGYTF. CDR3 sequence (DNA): TGTGCCAGCAGTTTGACATCCGACTATGGCTACACCTTC.

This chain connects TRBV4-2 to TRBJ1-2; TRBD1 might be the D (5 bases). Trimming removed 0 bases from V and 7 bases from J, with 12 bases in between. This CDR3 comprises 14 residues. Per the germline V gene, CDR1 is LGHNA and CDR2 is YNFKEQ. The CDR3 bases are TGTGCCAGCAGCCAAGATCAGACAGATCGTGGCTACACCTTC. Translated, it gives CASSQDQTDRGYTF.

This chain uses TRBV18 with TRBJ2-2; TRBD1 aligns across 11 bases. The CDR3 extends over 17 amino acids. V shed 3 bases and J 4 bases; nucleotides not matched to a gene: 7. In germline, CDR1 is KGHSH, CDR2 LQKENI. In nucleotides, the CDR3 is TGTGCCAGCTCACCGCCCGGGACAGGGGGGAGCACCGGGGAGCTGTTTTTT. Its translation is CASSPPGTGGSTGELFF.

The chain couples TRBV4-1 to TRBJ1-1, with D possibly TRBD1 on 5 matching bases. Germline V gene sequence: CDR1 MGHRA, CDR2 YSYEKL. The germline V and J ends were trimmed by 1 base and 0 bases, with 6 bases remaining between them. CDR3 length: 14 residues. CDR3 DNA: TGCGCCAGCAGCCAAGGACAGTTGAACACTGAAGCTTTCTTT. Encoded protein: CASSQGQLNTEAFF.

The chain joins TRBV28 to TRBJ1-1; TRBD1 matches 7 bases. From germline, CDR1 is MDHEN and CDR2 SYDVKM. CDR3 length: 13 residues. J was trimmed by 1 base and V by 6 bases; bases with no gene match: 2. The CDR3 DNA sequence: TGTGCCAGCAGGCGACAGGGGAACACTGAAGCTTTCTTT. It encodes CASRRQGNTEAFF.

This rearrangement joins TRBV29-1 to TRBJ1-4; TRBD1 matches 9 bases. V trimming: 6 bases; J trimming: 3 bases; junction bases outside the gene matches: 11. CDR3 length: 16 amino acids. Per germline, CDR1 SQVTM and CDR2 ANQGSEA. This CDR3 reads CSVETGGASANEKLFF. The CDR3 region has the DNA TGCAGCGTCGAAACAGGGGGCGCCTCAGCTAATGAAAAACTGTTTTTT.

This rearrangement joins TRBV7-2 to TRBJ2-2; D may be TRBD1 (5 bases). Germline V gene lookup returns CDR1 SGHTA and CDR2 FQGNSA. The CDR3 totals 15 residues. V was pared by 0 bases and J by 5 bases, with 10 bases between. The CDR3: CASSLAGAETGELFF. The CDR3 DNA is TGTGCCAGCAGCTTAGCAGGGGCAGAGACCGGGGAGCTGTTTTTT.

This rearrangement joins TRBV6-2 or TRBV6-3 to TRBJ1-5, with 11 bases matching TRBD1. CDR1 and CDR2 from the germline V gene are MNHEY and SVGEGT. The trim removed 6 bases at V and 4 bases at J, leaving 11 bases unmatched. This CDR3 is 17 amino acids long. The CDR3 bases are TGTGCCAGCAGCCACCCCCTTGGGACAGGGGGAAATCAGCCCCAGCATTTT. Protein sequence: CASSHPLGTGGNQPQHF.

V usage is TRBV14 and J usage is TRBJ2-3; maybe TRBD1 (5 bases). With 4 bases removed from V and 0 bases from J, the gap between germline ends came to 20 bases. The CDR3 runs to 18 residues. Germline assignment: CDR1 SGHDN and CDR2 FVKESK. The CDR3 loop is CASSPPPWGSMSTDTQYF. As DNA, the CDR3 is TGTGCCAGCAGCCCTCCTCCCTGGGGCAGTATGAGCACAGATACGCAGTATTTT. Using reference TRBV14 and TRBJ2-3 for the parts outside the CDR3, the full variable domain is EAGVTQFPSHSVIEKGQTVTLRCDPISGHDNLYWYRRVMGKEIKFLLHFVKESKQDESGMPNNRFLAERTGGTYSTLKVQPAELEDSGVYFCASSPPPWGSMSTDTQYFGPGTRLTVL.

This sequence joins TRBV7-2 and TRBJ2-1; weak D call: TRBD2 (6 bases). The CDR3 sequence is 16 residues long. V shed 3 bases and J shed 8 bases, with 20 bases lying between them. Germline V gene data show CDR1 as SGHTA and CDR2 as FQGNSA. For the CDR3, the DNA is TGTGCCAGCAGCTTCGGCGCTAGCGTACAAGTGTATGAGCAGTTCTTC. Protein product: CASSFGASVQVYEQFF.

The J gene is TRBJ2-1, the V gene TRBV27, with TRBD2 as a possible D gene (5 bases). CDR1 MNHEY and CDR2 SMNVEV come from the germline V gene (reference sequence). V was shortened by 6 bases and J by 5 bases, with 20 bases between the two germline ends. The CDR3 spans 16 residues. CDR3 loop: CASRTGSLYGDNEQFF. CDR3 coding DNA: TGTGCCAGCAGAACCGGGTCTTTATACGGGGACAATGAGCAGTTCTTC.

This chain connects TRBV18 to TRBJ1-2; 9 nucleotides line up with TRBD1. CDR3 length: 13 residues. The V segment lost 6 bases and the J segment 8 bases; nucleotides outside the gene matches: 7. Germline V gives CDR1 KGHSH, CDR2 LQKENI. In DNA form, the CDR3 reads TGTGCCAGCTCGCCGGGACAGGGCGTCGGCTACACCTTC. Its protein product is CASSPGQGVGYTF.

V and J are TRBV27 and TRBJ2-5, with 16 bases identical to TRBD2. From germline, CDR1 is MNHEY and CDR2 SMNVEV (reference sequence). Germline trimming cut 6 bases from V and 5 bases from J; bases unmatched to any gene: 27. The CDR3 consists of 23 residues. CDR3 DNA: TGTGCCAGCAGACGAAAGGGAATTCGGTTGGGGACTAGCGGGGGGGCCTGGGAGGAGACCCAGTACTTC. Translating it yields CASRRKGIRLGTSGGAWEETQYF.